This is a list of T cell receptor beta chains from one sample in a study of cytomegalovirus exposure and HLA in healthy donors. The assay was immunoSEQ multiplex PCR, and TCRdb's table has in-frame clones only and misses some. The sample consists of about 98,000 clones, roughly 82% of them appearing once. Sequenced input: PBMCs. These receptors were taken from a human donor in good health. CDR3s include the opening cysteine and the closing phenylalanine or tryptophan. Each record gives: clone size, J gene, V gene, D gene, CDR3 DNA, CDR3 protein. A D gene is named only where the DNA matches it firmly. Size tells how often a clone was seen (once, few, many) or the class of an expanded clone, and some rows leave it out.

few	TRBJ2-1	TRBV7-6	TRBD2	TGTGCCAGCAGCTACTCCACTAGCGGGAGGGCATCTGAGCAGTTCTTC	CASSYSTSGRASEQFF
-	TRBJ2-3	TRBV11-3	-	TGTGCCAGCAGCTTGGGGGCGAGCACAGATACGCAGTATTTT	CASSLGASTDTQYF
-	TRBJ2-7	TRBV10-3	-	TGTGCCTTCTCAGACACCTCTATATACGAGCAGTACTTC	CAFSDTSIYEQYF
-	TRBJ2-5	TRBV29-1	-	TGCAGCGTTGGAACAGGGCAAGAGACCCAGTACTTC	CSVGTGQETQYF
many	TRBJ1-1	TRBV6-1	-	TGTGCCAGCCGGGTCACTGAAGCTTTCTTT	CASRVTEAFF
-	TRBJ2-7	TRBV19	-	TGTGCCAGTAGTATAGCCAGGGAAGACTACGAGCAGTACTTC	CASSIAREDYEQYF
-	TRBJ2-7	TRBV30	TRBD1	TGTGCCTGGAGAAAAAGGGGGGACAGGGGCAAATCCTACGAGCAGTACTTC	CAWRKRGDRGKSYEQYF
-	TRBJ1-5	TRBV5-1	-	TGCGCCAGCAGCTTTGGGGGCCACAATCAGCCCCAGCATTTT	CASSFGGHNQPQHF
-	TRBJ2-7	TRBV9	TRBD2	TGTGCCAGCAGCCCCGGCCCCCCGACTAGCGGGAGGTTCGGCGAGCAGTACTTC	CASSPGPPTSGRFGEQYF
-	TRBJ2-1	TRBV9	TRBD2	TGTGCCAGCAGCGCGCCCCTTAGCGGGGGGGACCCCTATGAGCAGTTCTTC	CASSAPLSGGDPYEQFF